What follows is one T cell receptor beta chain and its context. Germline is not matched at one junction end, which may reflect a read error. The PCR ran on 60 Vbeta and 13 Jbeta primers. Source study methods: Later work found around 72 million unique TCR beta chains, with around 10 million shared. Using immunoSEQ multiplex PCR, the repertoire was profiled, and TCRdb retains in-frame clones only, with some absent. V, J and clone size are those of that table, while D and trimming were read from the DNA. The table includes 250,000 to 350,000 clones, roughly 80% detected once. Germline CDR1 reads SEHNR; CDR2 reads FQNEAQ (reference sequence). There are 13 residues in the CDR3. These data are taken from a study of cytomegalovirus exposure and HLA in healthy donors.

The specimen was PBMCs. This TCR derives from a girl aged 2 to 9 in good health and CMV-seronegative. The J gene is TRBJ1-1, the V gene TRBV7-9; D uncertain. The CDR3 reads CTSSLRLNAEAFF. CDR3 DNA sequence: TGTACCAGCAGCTTGAGGTTAAACGCTGAAGCTTTCTTT.